A selection of T cell receptor beta chains follows, all from one sample in a study of vaccination and CD4 T cells after COVID-19. TCRdb independently ran MiXCR on the PCR reads; one entry per CDR3 protein. The sample holds about 25,000 distinct CDR3 sequences, around two fifths seen once. Their antigens remain unidentified. Sequencing used CD4+ T cells from blood, cultured in vitro. The origin of the receptors is a human donor who had recovered from COVID-19. Each CDR3 is given with its conserved first and last residue. D genes are given only for firm matches. Size is stated for part of the rows, as once, few or many counts, or as a class when the clone is expanded.

V gene	clone size	J gene	D gene	CDR3 protein	CDR3 DNA
TRBV20-1	NA	TRBJ1-4	NA	CSARGGATNEKLFF	TGCAGTGCTAGAGGTGGTGCAACTAATGAAAAACTGTTTTTT
TRBV7-9	NA	TRBJ2-5	TRBD1	CASIQDRVRQETQYF	TGTGCCAGCATCCAGGACAGGGTGCGTCAAGAGACCCAGTACTTC
TRBV7-3	NA	TRBJ2-1	NA	CASSPHYAAQNEQFF	TGTGCCAGCAGCCCACATTATGCCGCCCAAAATGAGCAGTTCTTC
TRBV4-2	NA	TRBJ2-3	TRBD2	CASSPSPSGGASTDTQYF	TGTGCCAGCAGCCCCTCTCCTAGCGGGGGGGCTAGCACAGATACGCAGTATTTT
TRBV20-1	few	TRBJ2-2	NA	CSVRNTGELFF	TGCAGTGTTAGGAACACCGGGGAGCTGTTTTTT
TRBV24-1	once	TRBJ2-3	NA	CATQGGRDSLSVDTQYF	TGTGCCACCCAGGGAGGTCGGGATAGTCTATCAGTAGATACGCAGTATTTT
TRBV6-1	few	TRBJ1-5	NA	CASSRADQPQHF	TGTGCCAGCAGTAGGGCTGACCAGCCCCAGCATTTT
TRBV12-3/TRBV12-4	NA	TRBJ1-1	NA	CASSLVTPNTEAFF	TGTGCCAGCAGTTTAGTAACACCAAACACTGAAGCTTTCTTT
TRBV11-3	few	TRBJ2-5	NA	CASSLDRGRQRQETQYF	TGTGCCAGCAGCTTAGATCGAGGGAGGCAAAGACAAGAGACCCAGTACTTC
TRBV6-1	few	TRBJ1-1	NA	CASKIRGGEAFF	TGTGCCAGCAAAATACGGGGGGGTGAAGCTTTCTTT
TRBV6-4	NA	TRBJ2-1	TRBD2	CASSELAGGRPNEQFF	TGTGCCAGCAGCGAACTAGCGGGAGGTCGCCCGAATGAGCAGTTCTTC
TRBV18	NA	TRBJ2-1	TRBD2	CASSSPSGQQFF	TGTGCCAGCTCATCCCCTAGCGGCCAGCAGTTCTTC
TRBV7-9	NA	TRBJ2-3	NA	CASSFPKTAKSTDTQYF	TGTGCCAGCAGCTTCCCAAAGACAGCCAAAAGCACAGATACGCAGTATTTT
TRBV2	few	TRBJ2-3	TRBD2	CASSDRLAGADTQYF	TGTGCCAGCAGTGATCGGCTAGCGGGAGCAGATACGCAGTATTTT
TRBV19	few	TRBJ2-7	NA	CASSTHPGYEQYF	TGTGCCAGTAGCACCCACCCCGGCTACGAGCAGTACTTC
TRBV20-1	NA	TRBJ2-2	TRBD1	CSARTGNANTGELFF	TGCAGTGCTAGGACAGGGAACGCGAACACCGGGGAGCTGTTTTTT
TRBV4-2	NA	TRBJ1-2	NA	CASSQATGPLYGYTF	TGTGCCAGCAGCCAAGCCACAGGGCCTCTCTATGGCTACACCTTC
TRBV20-1	NA	TRBJ2-7	NA	CSARSGARSRSYEQYF	TGCAGTGCTAGATCCGGGGCGCGTTCGCGGTCCTACGAGCAGTACTTC
TRBV28	NA	TRBJ1-5	NA	CASSLLGRTRHQPQHF	TGTGCCAGCAGTTTGCTAGGACGAACGCGACACCAGCCCCAGCATTTT
TRBV12-3/TRBV12-4	few	TRBJ1-5	NA	CASSFRAAQPQHF	TGTGCCAGCAGTTTCAGGGCCGCCCAGCCCCAGCATTTT
TRBV7-9	NA	TRBJ2-1	TRBD2	CASSSAGTIISGEQFF	TGTGCCAGCAGCTCCGCCGGGACTATTATCTCTGGTGAGCAGTTCTTC
TRBV6-1	NA	TRBJ1-1	TRBD1	CASSSGTAKLEAFF	TGTGCCAGCAGCTCTGGGACAGCGAAACTTGAAGCTTTCTTT